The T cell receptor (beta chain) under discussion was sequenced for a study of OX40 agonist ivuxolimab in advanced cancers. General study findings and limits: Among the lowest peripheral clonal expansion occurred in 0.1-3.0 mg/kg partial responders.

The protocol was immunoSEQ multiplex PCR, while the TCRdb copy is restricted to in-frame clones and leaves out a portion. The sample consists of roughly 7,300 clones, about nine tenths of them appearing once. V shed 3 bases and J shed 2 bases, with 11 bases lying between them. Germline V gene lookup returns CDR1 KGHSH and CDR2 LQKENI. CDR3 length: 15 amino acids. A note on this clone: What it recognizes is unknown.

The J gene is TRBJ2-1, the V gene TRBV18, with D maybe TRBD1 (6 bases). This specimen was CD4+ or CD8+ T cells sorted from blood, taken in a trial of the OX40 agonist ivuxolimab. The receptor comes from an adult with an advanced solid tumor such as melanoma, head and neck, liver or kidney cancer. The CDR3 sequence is CASSPVTGPYNEQFF. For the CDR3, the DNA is TGTGCCAGCTCACCTGTAACAGGGCCCTACAATGAGCAGTTCTTC.